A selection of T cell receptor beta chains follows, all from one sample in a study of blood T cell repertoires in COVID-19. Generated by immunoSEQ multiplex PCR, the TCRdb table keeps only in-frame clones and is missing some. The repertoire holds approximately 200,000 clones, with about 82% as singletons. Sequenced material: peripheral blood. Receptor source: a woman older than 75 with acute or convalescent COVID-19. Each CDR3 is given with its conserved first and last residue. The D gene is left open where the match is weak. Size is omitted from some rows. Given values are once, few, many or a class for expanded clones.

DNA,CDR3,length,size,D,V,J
TGCGCCAGCAGCTCTCTATCGGGGAGCACAGATACGCAGTATTTT,CASSSLSGSTDTQYF,15,.,.,TRBV5-1,TRBJ2-3
TGTGCCAGCAGCTTGGGGGGGGGCAAAAACATTCAGTACTTC,CASSLGGGKNIQYF,14,once,TRBD2,TRBV11-2,TRBJ2-4
TGTGCCAGCAGTCTAATGACAGGGGGCGGGGATGAGCAGTTCTTC,CASSLMTGGGDEQFF,15,.,TRBD1,TRBV2,TRBJ2-1
TGCGCCAGCAGCCCTTCCGGGACAGAGCTAAACACTGAAGCTTTCTTT,CASSPSGTELNTEAFF,16,.,TRBD1,TRBV5-1,TRBJ1-1
TGCGCCAGCAGCGACCGGGTCTCATACGAGCAGTACTTC,CASSDRVSYEQYF,13,.,.,TRBV5-1,TRBJ2-7
TGTGCCAGCAGTTTCCAGGGGTTCATGAACACTGAAGCTTTCTTT,CASSFQGFMNTEAFF,15,medium-sized,.,TRBV28,TRBJ1-1
TGTGCCAGCAGCCCAAACAGGGCCGGGGGGAATGAGCAGTTCTTC,CASSPNRAGGNEQFF,15,.,.,TRBV5-8,TRBJ2-1
TGTGCCAGCAGCCAAGCCCGGACAGGGCGATATGGCTACACCTTC,CASSQARTGRYGYTF,15,once,TRBD1,TRBV3-1/TRBV3-2,TRBJ1-2
TGTGCCAGCAGCGTAGCTACTAGCGGGAGTAGGTACAATGAGCAGTTCTTC,CASSVATSGSRYNEQFF,17,.,TRBD2,TRBV9,TRBJ2-1
TGTGCCAGCAGCTTAAACTTAATAGCGGGCGATGAGCAGTTCTTC,CASSLNLIAGDEQFF,15,.,TRBD2,TRBV7-2,TRBJ2-1
TGTGCCAGCAGCTTAGCACAGGGGGCAAACAATGAGCAGTTCTTC,CASSLAQGANNEQFF,15,.,TRBD1,TRBV7-6,TRBJ2-1
TGTGCCAGCAGCCATGAGCGGGGGTTTCGGGCTTCCGGGGAGCTGTTTTTT,CASSHERGFRASGELFF,17,.,TRBD2,TRBV11-3,TRBJ2-2
TGTGCCAGTAGTGTACAGGGCTCTGGGGCCAACGTCCTGACTTTC,CASSVQGSGANVLTF,15,.,.,TRBV19,TRBJ2-6
TGTGCCAGCAGCCCGTTACCGGTCAATTCACCCCTCCACTTT,CASSPLPVNSPLHF,14,.,.,TRBV7-9,TRBJ1-6
TGTGCCAGCAAACGAGCCACTGAAGCTTTCTTT,CASKRATEAFF,11,many,.,TRBV6-5,TRBJ1-1
TGTGCCAGCAGTTATGGGCAGGGGGGCCTCACTGAAGCTTTCTTT,CASSYGQGGLTEAFF,15,.,TRBD1,TRBV6-6,TRBJ1-1
TGTGCCAGCAGCTTAAGCCAGGGAGGATCGTACGAGCAGTACTTC,CASSLSQGGSYEQYF,15,few,.,TRBV7-9,TRBJ2-7
TGTGCCAGCAGCTCCGCCGGGACAGGACTCTCTGGAAACACCATATATTTT,CASSSAGTGLSGNTIYF,17,.,TRBD1,TRBV7-9,TRBJ1-3
TGTGCCAGCAGTGTCAACCAGGGTCCCTATGGCTACACCTTC,CASSVNQGPYGYTF,14,.,.,TRBV2,TRBJ1-2
TGTGCCAGTAGTACTAGCGGGGGGAATCTAGACGAGCAGTACTTC,CASSTSGGNLDEQYF,15,.,TRBD2,TRBV19,TRBJ2-7
TGTGCCAGCAGCCATGGACTAGGTAACTACAATGAGCAGTTCTTC,CASSHGLGNYNEQFF,15,.,TRBD2,TRBV3-1/TRBV3-2,TRBJ2-1
TGCGCCAGCAGTTTACAGGGGGGGAACACTGAAGCTTTCTTT,CASSLQGGNTEAFF,14,.,TRBD1,TRBV5-1,TRBJ1-1
TGTGCCTGGAGTGTCTCAGGCAGCGGTTTTGGGCCCCAGCATTTT,CAWSVSGSGFGPQHF,15,.,.,TRBV30,TRBJ1-5
TGTGCCAGCAGCTTAGAAGCGGGGAACACTGAAGCTTTCTTT,CASSLEAGNTEAFF,14,many,.,TRBV7-9,TRBJ1-1
TGTGCCACCAGTGATTTGGGATCGGGGGGAAGAGACACAGATACGCAGTATTTT,CATSDLGSGGRDTDTQYF,18,.,TRBD2,TRBV24-1,TRBJ2-3
TGTGCCAGCAGTTACCCCAGGGGGCGATCCTACAATGAGCAGTTCTTC,CASSYPRGRSYNEQFF,16,.,TRBD1,TRBV6-5,TRBJ2-1
TGTGCCAGCATGAGCCTTTATGGCTACACCTTC,CASMSLYGYTF,11,.,.,TRBV28,TRBJ1-2
TGTGCCAGCAGTTACGGAACGCCCCAGGGGAACGGCTACACCTTC,CASSYGTPQGNGYTF,15,.,.,TRBV6-6,TRBJ1-2
TGTGCCAGCAGCGCAGGGAATCAGGGTAATTCACCCCTCCACTTT,CASSAGNQGNSPLHF,15,.,.,TRBV9,TRBJ1-6
TGTGCCAGCAGCCCCTCGACTATCTACGAGCAGTACTTC,CASSPSTIYEQYF,13,.,.,TRBV7-2,TRBJ2-7
TGTGCCAGCAGCAGGGAGGGGGATCGAAAGACCCAGTACTTC,CASSREGDRKTQYF,14,.,.,TRBV2,TRBJ2-5
TGTGCCAGCAGCCAGGGAGGGGGGATAAATTCACCCCTCCACTTT,CASSQGGGINSPLHF,15,.,.,TRBV14,TRBJ1-6
TGCAGTGCTAGTAGTCCGGGACAGGGATACAATGAGCAGTTCTTC,CSASSPGQGYNEQFF,15,.,TRBD1,TRBV20-1,TRBJ2-1
TGTGCCATCAGTCCGGGACAGGGCGATCACGAGCAGTACTTC,CAISPGQGDHEQYF,14,.,TRBD1,TRBV10-3,TRBJ2-7
TGTGCCACCAGGGGGCTACGAAATCAGCCCCAGCATTTT,CATRGLRNQPQHF,13,.,TRBD1,TRBV19,TRBJ1-5
TGCAGTGCTAGTAGCCGGGACTCCGCCGGCTTTGAGCAGTACTTC,CSASSRDSAGFEQYF,15,.,.,TRBV20-1,TRBJ2-7
TGCGCCAGCAGCCCATGGACTAGCGGGGCGAATGAGCAGTTCTTC,CASSPWTSGANEQFF,15,.,TRBD2,TRBV5-1,TRBJ2-1
TGTGCCAGCAGCTTAGCGCAGAGGGCCTCAGGAAACACCATATATTTT,CASSLAQRASGNTIYF,16,.,.,TRBV7-8,TRBJ1-3
TGTGCCAGCAGCCCAGGACAGTACACCGGGGAGCTGTTTTTT,CASSPGQYTGELFF,14,.,.,TRBV7-9,TRBJ2-2
TGTGCCAGCAGCGCCCCGGTTGGACCTTCGGGCGGGGAAAAACTGTTTTTT,CASSAPVGPSGGEKLFF,17,few,.,TRBV9,TRBJ1-4
TGTGCCAGCAGTTTATCGACGGGTGTTTATAGCAATCAGCCCCAGCATTTT,CASSLSTGVYSNQPQHF,17,few,.,TRBV27,TRBJ1-5
TGCGCCAGCAGCTTGCTGGGAGCTGGAAACACCATATATTTT,CASSLLGAGNTIYF,14,.,.,TRBV5-1,TRBJ1-3
TGCGCCAGCAGCGTCCAGGGCGGAATGGAGCCCCAGCATTTT,CASSVQGGMEPQHF,14,.,.,TRBV5-1,TRBJ1-5
TGTGCCAGCAGCCCCATGGACAGGGCCAATCAGCCCCAGCATTTT,CASSPMDRANQPQHF,15,.,TRBD1,TRBV7-4,TRBJ1-5
TGTGCCATCAGTCCCAGCAGGGACAATCAGCCCCAGCATTTT,CAISPSRDNQPQHF,14,.,.,TRBV10-3,TRBJ1-5
TGTGCCAGCAGCGCGAGGGGAGGGAACGAGCAGTACTTC,CASSARGGNEQYF,13,.,TRBD2,TRBV7-3,TRBJ2-7
TGTGCCAGTAGTATAGATCGGGGTCTAGTTCAGCCCCAGCATTTT,CASSIDRGLVQPQHF,15,.,.,TRBV19,TRBJ1-5
TGTGCCACCAATTCAGGCTATGGCTACACCTTC,CATNSGYGYTF,11,.,.,TRBV15,TRBJ1-2
TGTGCCAGCTCACCCCTAGGGACAGAAAACATTCAGTACTTC,CASSPLGTENIQYF,14,.,TRBD1,TRBV18,TRBJ2-4
TGTGCCAGCAGCTTACAGGGGGCCGGGAGTCAGCCCCAGCATTTT,CASSLQGAGSQPQHF,15,.,TRBD1,TRBV5-5,TRBJ1-5
TGTGCCAGCAGCTTAGACCGGGTAGGCGGGGGAGGTAGCACTGAAGCTTTCTTT,CASSLDRVGGGGSTEAFF,18,.,.,TRBV11-2,TRBJ1-1
TGTGCCAGCAGCACGACTAGCGGCTACAATGAGCAGTTCTTC,CASSTTSGYNEQFF,14,.,TRBD2,TRBV16,TRBJ2-1
TGCAGCGTGCGTGAGTGGGGACAGCTTTATGGCTACACCTTC,CSVREWGQLYGYTF,14,.,TRBD1,TRBV29-1,TRBJ1-2